Following are 18 T cell receptor beta chains from one sample sequenced in a study of blood T cell repertoires in COVID-19 (TCRdb year 2020). The protocol used for the library was the immunoSEQ multiplex PCR assay. TCRdb's version of the immuneACCESS table is confined to in-frame rearrangements and falls short of the full clone set. An unresolved V gene accounts for under half of the shortfall where checked; the remainder is of unknown origin. Across this sample there are some 180,000 clones, with nearly 90% seen only once. The ten top clones hold around a fifth of the sample. Sequencing input: peripheral blood. The receptors derive from a man in his 60s with active or convalescent COVID-19.

V is TRBV5-1 and J is TRBJ2-7; maybe TRBD1 (5 bases). The V gene lost 3 bases and the J gene lost 1 base, with 17 bases spanning the gap. The CDR3 extends over 16 amino acids. Germline-derived CDR1 and CDR2 are SGHRS and YFSETQ. CDR3 coding DNA: TGCGCCAGCAGCTCATCAACAGGCCTCCCTTCCTACGAGCAGTACTTC. This sequence encodes CASSSSTGLPSYEQYF.

The rearrangement uses TRBV7-7 and TRBJ2-4; the match to TRBD1 covers 10 bases. The germline V gene encodes CDR1 SSHAT and CDR2 FNYEAQ (reference sequence). CDR3 length equals 16 residues. Losses at the gene ends were 5 bases for V and 2 bases for J; bases not matched to a gene: 6. The CDR3 nucleotides read TGTGCCAGCAGCCCCCGGGGACAGGGGTCCAAAAACATTCAGTACTTC. Translating it yields CASSPRGQGSKNIQYF.

The chain couples TRBV9 to TRBJ1-6; 9 nucleotides line up with TRBD1. This CDR3 region has 15 residues. Germline V lookup: CDR1 SGDLS, CDR2 YYNGEE. The junction had 2 bases not matched to a gene; V was cut back by 0 bases and J by 7 bases. The CDR3 is CASSVGTGENSPLHF. CDR3 DNA: TGTGCCAGCAGCGTAGGGACAGGGGAAAATTCACCCCTCCACTTT.

As for this clone: Distinct nucleotide sequences in the sample also encode this CDR3. The chain is built from TRBV3-1 (or the pseudogene TRBV3-2) and TRBJ1-3; D gene unclear. Germline values: CDR1 LGHDT, CDR2 YNNKEL (reference sequence). V gave up 1 base and J gave up 0 bases, with 7 bases separating them. The CDR3 length is 15 residues. DNA for the CDR3: TGTGCCAGCAGCCAAGGTGGCAGCTCTGGAAACACCATATATTTT. It is translated as CASSQGGSSGNTIYF.

This clone was seen a single time. The rearrangement joins TRBV5-1 to TRBJ1-1; TRBD1 agrees at 7 bases. Germline CDR1 is SGHRS and CDR2 is YFSETQ. The CDR3 contains 14 residues. V gave up 2 bases and J gave up 4 bases; unmatched junction bases: 5. CDR3 in amino acids: CASSFSGGATEAFF. The CDR3 coding sequence is TGCGCCAGCAGCTTTTCAGGGGGTGCCACTGAAGCTTTCTTT.

The chain combines TRBV19 with TRBJ2-7; D call uncertain. This CDR3 has 14 amino acids. Germline V gene data show CDR1 as LNHDA and CDR2 as SQIVND (reference sequence). V lost 2 bases to trimming and J lost 3 bases, with 11 bases between them. The CDR3: CASSITQTNYEQYF. As DNA, the CDR3 is TGTGCCAGTAGTATAACTCAGACAAACTACGAGCAGTACTTC.

The chain has TRBV7-8 and TRBJ1-4; unclear D gene. This CDR3 has 15 amino acids. The V and J ends lost 6 bases and 6 bases respectively, with 17 bases between them. Looked up from germline, CDR1 is SGHVS and CDR2 is FQNEAQ. The CDR3 here is CASRHPAGGYEKLFF. The DNA of the CDR3 is TGTGCCAGCAGGCACCCGGCGGGTGGGTATGAAAAACTGTTTTTT.

The chain carries TRBV2 and TRBJ1-2; the D gene is possibly TRBD1 (6 bases). Germline V gives CDR1 SNHLY, CDR2 FYNNEI. The V gene lost 5 bases and the J gene lost 7 bases, with 11 bases spanning the gap. This CDR3 has 12 residues. CDR3 in amino acids: CASSYDRSGYTF. DNA of the CDR3: TGTGCCAGCAGTTATGACAGGAGTGGCTACACCTTC.

This rearrangement joins TRBV2 to TRBJ2-7; 13 bases are a match to TRBD2. This CDR3 comprises 17 residues. The J segment lost 3 bases and the V segment lost 2 bases, leaving 7 bases of the junction unmatched. Germline V gene sequence: CDR1 SNHLY, CDR2 FYNNEI. The CDR3 DNA reads as TGTGCCAGCAGTGAAAGGGGTGGGACTAGCGGGATCTACGAGCAGTACTTC. Its translation is CASSERGGTSGIYEQYF.

The V and J genes are TRBV7-6 and TRBJ2-7; D is ambiguous. The CDR3 is made up of 13 amino acids. V was shortened by 5 bases and J by 3 bases, with 11 bases between the two germline ends. Germline-derived CDR1 and CDR2 are SGHVS and FNYEAQ. CDR3 sequence: CASSHNIDYEQYF. As DNA, the CDR3 is TGTGCCAGCAGCCACAACATTGACTACGAGCAGTACTTC.

V usage is TRBV12-3 or TRBV12-4 and J usage is TRBJ1-2; D uncertain. The V and J ends lost 3 bases and 8 bases respectively, with 13 bases between them. CDR3 length: 13 amino acids. DNA of the CDR3: TGTGCCAGCAGTTTTCGAAAGGAGAGAGGCTACACCTTC. It codes for CASSFRKERGYTF.

The rearrangement joins TRBV10-2 to TRBJ2-3; 12 positions match TRBD2. This CDR3 has 15 residues. Losses at the gene ends were 4 bases for V and 4 bases for J; bases not matched to a gene: 3. The germline V gene encodes CDR1 WSHSY and CDR2 SAAADI. Here the CDR3 reads CASSGTSGVSDTQYF. Here the CDR3 DNA reads TGCGCCAGCAGTGGGACTAGCGGGGTTTCAGATACGCAGTATTTT.

The gene calls are TRBV7-3 and TRBJ2-1, with TRBD1 identical over 11 bases. This CDR3 comprises 14 residues. Germline CDR1 and CDR2: SGHTA and FQGTGA. After removal of 4 bases from V and 12 bases from J, the junction contained 8 bases not matched to a gene. In DNA, the CDR3 is TGTGCCAGCAGCTCTGGGACAGGGGGAAGCGCGCAGTTCTTC. It encodes CASSSGTGGSAQFF.

DNA for the CDR3: TGTGCCAGCAGTCCGACGGACAGGGATTTCGGCAATGAGCAGTTCTTC. Translating gives CASSPTDRDFGNEQFF. J is TRBJ2-1 and V is TRBV28; 8 bases line up with TRBD1. This CDR3 is 16 amino acids long. Germline V gives CDR1 MDHEN, CDR2 SYDVKM. Trimming removed 5 bases from V and 6 bases from J; junction bases left unmatched: 12.

The chain joins TRBV18 to TRBJ1-5; 7 positions match TRBD1. The CDR3 sequence is 13 residues long. V trimming: 4 bases; J trimming: 5 bases; junction bases outside the gene matches: 2. Per germline, CDR1 KGHSH and CDR2 LQKENI. CDR3 sequence: CASSRQGDQPQHF. Here the CDR3 DNA reads TGTGCCAGCTCACGACAGGGAGATCAGCCCCAGCATTTT.

The chain employs TRBV11-1 and TRBJ1-1, with a weak D call TRBD1 (5 bases). V dropped 5 bases and J dropped 5 bases, with 9 bases sitting between them. CDR3 length: 12 residues. Germline V gene data show CDR1 as SGHAT and CDR2 as FQDESV (reference sequence). This CDR3 reads CASSGAGTEAFF. CDR3 DNA: TGTGCCAGCAGCGGGGCCGGAACTGAAGCTTTCTTT.

As regards this clone: This sample includes further DNA sequences coding for the same CDR3. The rearrangement joins TRBV5-1 to TRBJ1-6, with a possible D match to TRBD1 (5 bases). Per germline, CDR1 SGHRS and CDR2 YFSETQ. V lost 0 bases to trimming and J lost 9 bases, with 10 bases between them. The CDR3 runs 14 residues. This chain's CDR3 is CASSLAGRGSPLHF. The CDR3 coding sequence is TGCGCCAGCAGCTTGGCAGGGAGGGGTTCACCCCTCCACTTT.

DNA for the CDR3: TGCGCCAGCAGCCGGACTCCTAGCACAGATACGCAGTATTTT. Translation: CASSRTPSTDTQYF. The chain carries TRBV10-1 and TRBJ2-3; the D gene is possibly TRBD2 (5 bases). V shed 6 bases and J shed 0 bases, with 10 bases lying between them. The CDR3 has 14 amino acids. Looked up from germline, CDR1 is WNHNN and CDR2 is SYGVQD (reference sequence).